A single sample is the source of the 15 T cell receptor beta chains below, sequenced in a study of blood T cell repertoires in COVID-19. Measured with immunoSEQ multiplex PCR; TCRdb has only the in-frame clones, and not every one. This sample has 330,000 or so clones, with about 92% found just once. Sequencing was done on a sample of peripheral blood. Every receptor here comes from a woman aged 55-70 years with COVID-19, enrolled during active disease.

This rearrangement joins TRBV7-9 to TRBJ1-2; 8 positions agree with TRBD1. The CDR3 contains 14 residues. Looked up from germline, CDR1 is SEHNR and CDR2 is FQNEAQ (reference sequence). V gave up 3 bases and J gave up 13 bases; unmatched junction bases: 13. The CDR3 here is CASSFVSGGWSLTF. The CDR3 DNA follows: TGTGCCAGCAGCTTCGTATCAGGGGGCTGGAGTCTCACCTTC.

V is TRBV9 and J is TRBJ1-2, with D unresolved. CDR1 and CDR2 from the germline V gene are SGDLS and YYNGEE. CDR3 length: 15 amino acids. With 0 bases removed from V and 3 bases from J, the gap between germline ends came to 12 bases. Here the CDR3 reads CASSVEAGAHYGYTF. The CDR3 nucleotides read TGTGCCAGCAGCGTAGAAGCGGGAGCTCACTATGGCTACACCTTC.

The rearrangement uses TRBV5-1 and TRBJ1-2; 10 bases are shared with TRBD1. The V gene end was trimmed by 0 bases and the J gene end by 6 bases; junction bases not matched to a gene: 11. Germline V gene sequence: CDR1 SGHRS, CDR2 YFSETQ. CDR3 length: 17 amino acids. This CDR3 reads CASSLAETGGALNGYTF. CDR3 nucleotides: TGCGCCAGCAGCTTGGCCGAGACAGGGGGCGCTTTAAATGGCTACACCTTC.

This chain links TRBV29-1 with TRBJ1-4; 9 bases are shared with TRBD1. From germline, CDR1 is SQVTM and CDR2 ANQGSEA. The CDR3 covers 13 residues. V was pared by 5 bases and J by 8 bases, with 6 bases of the junction left unmatched. CDR3 nucleotide sequence: TGCAGCGTTACAGGGGGCGGAGGGGAAAAACTGTTTTTT. This codes for CSVTGGGGEKLFF.

The V call is TRBV12-5, the J call TRBJ2-3; the match to TRBD2 covers 10 bases. This CDR3 is 20 amino acids long. Losses at the gene ends were 5 bases for V and 2 bases for J; bases not matched to a gene: 19. From germline, CDR1 is LGHNT and CDR2 FRNRAP. The CDR3 here is CASGPRLKLTSGGATDTQYF. CDR3 sequence (DNA): TGTGCTAGTGGTCCGAGACTAAAGCTTACGAGCGGGGGGGCCACAGATACGCAGTATTTT.

This chain uses TRBV6-1 with TRBJ1-1; no reliable D call. V was clipped by 1 base and J by 11 bases, with 14 bases between them. Germline CDR1 is MNHNS and CDR2 is SASEGT. The CDR3 contains 13 residues. This CDR3 reads CASSEGAPRRAFF. The DNA of the CDR3 is TGTGCCAGCAGTGAAGGGGCCCCACGTAGGGCTTTCTTT.

This chain uses TRBV30 with TRBJ2-7, with D possibly TRBD1 on 5 matching bases. The CDR3 runs to 14 residues. Germline CDR1 and CDR2: GTSNPN and SVGIG (reference sequence). Trimming left V 3 bases short and J 3 bases short, with 15 bases between. The CDR3 region has the DNA TGTGCCTGGAGGCAGGACACCGTAGGCTACGAGCAGTACTTC. It translates to CAWRQDTVGYEQYF.

This clone has just one count. The chain has TRBV6-5 and TRBJ1-2; D not resolved. V gave up 5 bases and J gave up 4 bases, with 11 bases separating them. This CDR3 comprises 13 residues. The germline gives CDR1 MNHEY, CDR2 SVGAGI. DNA for the CDR3: TGTGCCAGCAGTAGAGGGATTTTCTATGGCTACACCTTC. Translation: CASSRGIFYGYTF.

This clone occurred a few times. The chain joins TRBV7-9 to TRBJ1-6; weak D call: TRBD1 (6 bases). Trimming took 5 bases from V and 11 from J, leaving 19 bases between them. Germline V gene sequence: CDR1 SEHNR, CDR2 FQNEAQ (reference sequence). The CDR3 has 15 amino acids. CDR3 protein: CASSPGGALAPPLHF. CDR3 nucleotides: TGTGCCAGCAGCCCGGGGGGGGCCCTCGCCCCACCCCTCCACTTT.

The chain carries TRBV5-8 and TRBJ1-4; possibly TRBD1 for D (5 bases). Between the trimmed V and J ends, which lost 0 bases and 0 bases, there was a span of 9 bases. The CDR3 covers 16 residues. Germline lookup yields CDR1 SGHTS and CDR2 YDEGEE. Here the CDR3 reads CASSLGQSSTNEKLFF. The CDR3, as DNA: TGTGCCAGCAGCTTGGGACAGTCTTCAACTAATGAAAAACTGTTTTTT. Variable domain in full (rest from reference TRBV5-8 and TRBJ1-4): EAGVTQSPTHLIKTRGQQATLRCSPISGHTSVYWYQQALGLGLQFLLWYDEGEERNRGNFPPRFSGRQFPNYSSELNVNALELEDSALYLCASSLGQSSTNEKLFFGSGTQLSVL.

With respect to this clone: No DNA is shown, since the ends of the CDR3 on it are uncertain; the CDR3 is the one TCRdb lists. The chain has TRBV20-1 and TRBJ2-7; whether TRBD1, the table's D call, matches the DNA was not checked. Both ends counted, the CDR3 spans 15 residues. CDR1 and CDR2 (germline): DFQATT, SNEGSKA (reference sequence). The CDR3 loop is CSASLRARGSYEQYF.

This chain connects TRBV6-5 to TRBJ2-7; D is possibly TRBD1 (5 bases). V was pared by 7 bases and J by 6 bases, with 16 bases between. The CDR3 has 13 amino acids. Germline lookup yields CDR1 MNHEY and CDR2 SVGAGI. CDR3 sequence: CASTSRQNGEQYF. As DNA, the CDR3 is TGTGCCAGCACTTCCAGACAGAATGGCGAGCAGTACTTC.

This chain uses TRBV30 with TRBJ1-1; the match to TRBD1 covers 7 bases. Germline CDR1 is GTSNPN and CDR2 is SVGIG (reference sequence). V lost 2 bases, J lost 0 bases, and 9 bases stayed unmatched. The CDR3 totals 16 residues. The DNA of the CDR3 is TGTGCCTGGAGTCCCCACCGACAGGGATTGAACACTGAAGCTTTCTTT. Translation gives CAWSPHRQGLNTEAFF.

This clone occurred a few times. The gene calls are TRBV15 and TRBJ1-5, with D tentatively TRBD1 (5 bases). Germline V gene data show CDR1 as LNHNV and CDR2 as YYDKDF (reference sequence). The CDR3 runs 15 residues. V shed 0 bases and J shed 7 bases, with 13 bases lying between them. CDR3 DNA sequence: TGTGCCACCAGCAGAGATAAAGGGGAAGAACAGCCCCAGCATTTT. Translated, it gives CATSRDKGEEQPQHF.

Notes on this clone: The sample holds other DNA sequences that translate to the same CDR3. J is TRBJ1-1 and V is TRBV18; D not certain. The V end was cut by 3 bases, the J end by 5 bases, with 4 bases between. Germline CDR1 reads KGHSH; CDR2 reads LQKENI. This CDR3 has 11 residues. The CDR3 DNA is TGTGCCAGCTCACCGCGGACTGAAGCTTTCTTT. It is translated as CASSPRTEAFF.